This TCR beta chain derives from a study of technical replicates of blood from a few donors. Measured with immunoSEQ multiplex PCR; TCRdb has only the in-frame clones, and not every one. Seen here are around 76,000 clones, 98% observed once, and the top ten hold over 0.2%. Trimming pared 4 bases from V and 1 base from J, leaving 8 bases between. CDR1 is KGHSY and CDR2 is FQNENV in the germline V gene. The CDR3 has 14 amino acids. The chain carries TRBV16 and TRBJ2-1; maybe TRBD1 (6 bases). The clonotype originates from a human donor in good health. The sequenced sample consisted of T cells isolated from PBMCs. CDR3 region: CASSLDRSYNEQFF. CDR3 sequence (DNA): TGTGCCAGCAGCCTGGACAGATCCTACAATGAGCAGTTCTTC.